A single sample is the source of the 2 T cell receptor beta chains below, sequenced in a study of identical twins. Via MiXCR, TCRdb re-called the 5' RACE reads, giving one row per CDR3 protein. Found here are hundreds of thousands of distinct CDR3 sequences, around 8% of them singletons; the top ten hold about 1.9%. These data also formed part of another study, on yellow fever vaccine responses in identical twins.

What was sequenced was memory (CD45RO+) T cells sorted from blood. These receptors all come from a woman younger than 30 in good health.

The table lists this clonotype with many counts. The chain uses TRBV12-3 or TRBV12-4 and TRBJ2-1; D may be TRBD1 (5 bases). The CDR3 spans 14 residues. Trimming removed 2 bases at V and 5 bases at J, with 10 bases between. The CDR3 bases are TGTGCCAGCAGTTTAAGGCAGGGAAACAATGAGCAGTTCTTC. Protein: CASSLRQGNNEQFF.

The V and J genes are TRBV6-5 and TRBJ2-7; D uncertain. Trimming shortened V by 2 bases and J by 3 bases, and 11 bases separated the two germline ends. CDR1 is MNHEY and CDR2 is SVGAGI in the germline V gene. This CDR3 is built from 14 residues. In DNA form, the CDR3 reads TGTGCCAGCAGTTACCAGGACGGGTTCTACGAGCAGTACTTC. This gives the protein CASSYQDGFYEQYF.